This T cell receptor beta chain was identified during a study of shared clonotypes between healthy human individuals. Study-wide findings and caveats: Generation probabilities were higher for clonotypes shared across all four sorted-subset donors than for unshared ones. Sequencing of the sorted subsets was shown by rarefaction to be incomplete despite large depth.

About this clone itself: Its specificity is unknown.

It was CD45RO-negative cells, positively selected for CCR7, that made up naive CD8 cells, with terminally differentiated effector memory CD45RA+ cells excluded. This CDR3 contains 15 residues. Trimming took 8 bases from V and 3 from J; bases not matched to a gene: 13. Germline CDR1 reads MNHEY; CDR2 reads SVGAGI. Each subset's genomic DNA was shared equally among a number of immunoSEQ plates. Assay used: immunoSEQ multiplex PCR; TCRdb lists only in-frame clones, some missing. The top ten clones hold roughly 1.7% of a sample with around 2.1 million clones, roughly 91% of them seen once. The V call is TRBV6-5, the J call TRBJ2-7, with 7 nucleotides matching TRBD2. This clonotype originated in a man aged 18 to 29 in good health. Some clones in this sample may be carry-over from other donors' samples. The specimen was naive CD8+ T cells from PBMCs. The CDR3 reads CASRKIGLVNYEQYF. As DNA, the CDR3 is TGTGCCAGCCGCAAAATCGGACTAGTGAACTACGAGCAGTACTTC.